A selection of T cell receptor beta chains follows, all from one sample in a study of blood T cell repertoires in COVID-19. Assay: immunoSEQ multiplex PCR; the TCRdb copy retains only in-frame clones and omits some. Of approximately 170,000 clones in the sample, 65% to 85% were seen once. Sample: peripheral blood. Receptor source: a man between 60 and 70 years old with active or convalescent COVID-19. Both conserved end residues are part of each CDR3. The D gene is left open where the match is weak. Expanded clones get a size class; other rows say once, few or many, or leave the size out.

CDR3: CATSDTGTGGGETQYF; DNA: TGTGCCACCAGTGACACCGGGACAGGGGGCGGGGAGACCCAGTACTTC; J: TRBJ2-5; size: .; V: TRBV24-1; D: TRBD1
CDR3: CASSLDGTSGGSQYF; DNA: TGCGCCAGCAGCTTGGACGGGACTAGCGGGGGGTCCCAGTACTTC; J: TRBJ2-5; size: few; V: TRBV5-1; D: TRBD2
CDR3: CASSFPGQGREQYF; DNA: TGTGCCAGCAGTTTCCCGGGACAGGGCCGGGAGCAGTACTTC; J: TRBJ2-7; size: .; V: TRBV28; D: TRBD1
CDR3: CASSLRRRGGQGVDEQFF; DNA: TGCGCCAGCAGCTTGCGCCGAAGGGGGGGACAGGGTGTCGATGAGCAGTTCTTC; J: TRBJ2-1; size: .; V: TRBV5-1; D: TRBD1
CDR3: CASSPNDRGSNSPLHF; DNA: TGTGCCAGCAGCCCAAACGACAGGGGATCGAATTCACCCCTCCACTTT; J: TRBJ1-6; size: once; V: TRBV27; D: TRBD1
CDR3: CASSAPLGGPITFTYEQYF; DNA: TGTGCCAGCAGTGCACCATTGGGGGGACCGATAACATTTACCTACGAGCAGTACTTC; J: TRBJ2-7; size: .; V: TRBV7-9; D: .
CDR3: CASSQDYEQYF; DNA: TGTGCCAGCAGTCAGGACTACGAGCAGTACTTC; J: TRBJ2-7; size: few; V: TRBV28; D: .
CDR3: CASSSSGSYEQYF; DNA: TGTGCCAGCAGCTCCTCAGGGTCCTACGAGCAGTACTTC; J: TRBJ2-7; size: once; V: TRBV7-2; D: .
CDR3: CASSLTGSISNQPQHF; DNA: TGTGCCAGCAGTTTAACAGGGTCTATAAGCAATCAGCCCCAGCATTTT; J: TRBJ1-5; size: .; V: TRBV6-5; D: .
CDR3: CASSAFRETGDTEAFF; DNA: TGCGCCAGCAGCGCCTTCCGCGAGACAGGGGACACTGAAGCTTTCTTT; J: TRBJ1-1; size: few; V: TRBV5-1; D: TRBD1
CDR3: CASSLEGPGVGYTF; DNA: TGTGCCAGCAGCCTGGAGGGCCCAGGGGTCGGCTACACCTTC; J: TRBJ1-2; size: .; V: TRBV5-5; D: .
CDR3: CASTTTGNSYNEQFF; DNA: TGCGCCAGCACCACCACAGGGAACTCCTACAATGAGCAGTTCTTC; J: TRBJ2-1; size: .; V: TRBV5-1; D: .
CDR3: CASSQGTSYLEQFF; DNA: TGTGCCAGCAGCCAGGGGACTAGCTATCTCGAGCAGTTCTTC; J: TRBJ2-1; size: .; V: TRBV5-4; D: TRBD2
CDR3: CASSLTWDTYEQYF; DNA: TGTGCCAGCAGTCTCACCTGGGACACCTACGAGCAGTACTTC; J: TRBJ2-7; size: .; V: TRBV28; D: .
CDR3: CASRRDRNSNQPQHF; DNA: TGTGCCAGCAGAAGGGACAGAAATAGCAATCAGCCCCAGCATTTT; J: TRBJ1-5; size: .; V: TRBV7-7; D: TRBD1
CDR3: CASSPPNQGARYEQYF; DNA: TGTGCCAGCTCACCACCGAACCAGGGGGCGCGATACGAGCAGTACTTC; J: TRBJ2-7; size: .; V: TRBV18; D: TRBD1
CDR3: CASRNTGNTEAFF; DNA: TGTGCCAGCAGAAACACAGGGAACACTGAAGCTTTCTTT; J: TRBJ1-1; size: once; V: TRBV6-5; D: .
CDR3: CASSGQGGTYEQYF; DNA: TGTGCCAGCAGTGGACAGGGGGGGACCTACGAGCAGTACTTC; J: TRBJ2-7; size: once; V: TRBV7-2; D: TRBD1
CDR3: CAISGGPGSMNTEAFF; DNA: TGTGCCATCAGTGGGGGGCCAGGCTCGATGAACACTGAAGCTTTCTTT; J: TRBJ1-1; size: .; V: TRBV10-3; D: .
CDR3: CASSPSVGASEEKLFF; DNA: TGTGCCAGTAGTCCCAGCGTGGGGGCCTCTGAGGAAAAACTGTTTTTT; J: TRBJ1-4; size: .; V: TRBV19; D: .
CDR3: CASSLGSGIYNEQFF; DNA: TGTGCCAGCAGTTTAGGGAGCGGGATCTACAATGAGCAGTTCTTC; J: TRBJ2-1; size: .; V: TRBV27; D: TRBD2
CDR3: CASSTLTGSYGYTF; DNA: TGTGCCAGTAGCACCCTAACAGGGTCCTATGGCTACACCTTC; J: TRBJ1-2; size: .; V: TRBV19; D: .
CDR3: CASGASGLETQYF; DNA: TGTGCCAGCGGGGCTAGCGGGTTAGAGACCCAGTACTTC; J: TRBJ2-5; size: once; V: TRBV19; D: TRBD2
CDR3: CASSFSGEKLFF; DNA: TGTGCCAGCAGTTTCTCGGGGGAAAAACTGTTTTTT; J: TRBJ1-4; size: medium-sized; V: TRBV28; D: .
CDR3: CASSQALREELFF; DNA: TGTGCCAGCAGCCAAGCACTGAGGGAGGAGCTGTTTTTT; J: TRBJ2-2; size: few; V: TRBV7-8; D: .
CDR3: CASSQASGDISYNEQFF; DNA: TGCGCCAGCAGCCAAGCCTCCGGGGACATTTCCTACAATGAGCAGTTCTTC; J: TRBJ2-1; size: .; V: TRBV4-1; D: .
CDR3: CASSFVTRGPSNTGELFF; DNA: TGCGCCAGCAGCTTTGTTACTAGAGGACCATCGAACACCGGGGAGCTGTTTTTT; J: TRBJ2-2; size: .; V: TRBV5-1; D: .
CDR3: CASSPRGRDAFF; DNA: TGTGCCAGCAGTCCCCGCGGGCGTGATGCTTTCTTT; J: TRBJ1-1; size: .; V: TRBV6-2/TRBV6-3; D: .